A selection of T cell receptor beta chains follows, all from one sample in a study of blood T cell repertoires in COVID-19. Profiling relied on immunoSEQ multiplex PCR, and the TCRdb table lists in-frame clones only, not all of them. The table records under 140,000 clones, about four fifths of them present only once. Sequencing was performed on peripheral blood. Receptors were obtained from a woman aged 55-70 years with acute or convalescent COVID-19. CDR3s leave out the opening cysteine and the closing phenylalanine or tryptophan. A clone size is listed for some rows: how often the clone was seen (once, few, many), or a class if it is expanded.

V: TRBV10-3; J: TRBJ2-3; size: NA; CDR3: AISPGQVRTDTQY
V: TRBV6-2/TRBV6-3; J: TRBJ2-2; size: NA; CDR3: ASSYTQFSLAGELF
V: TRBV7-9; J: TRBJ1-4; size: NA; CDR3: ASSFSVGTKGEKLF
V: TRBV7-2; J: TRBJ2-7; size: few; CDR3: ASSQDRFEQY
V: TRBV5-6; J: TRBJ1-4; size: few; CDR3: ASSLWGTGEKLF
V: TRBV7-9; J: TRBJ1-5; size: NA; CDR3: ASSSDRGDQPQH
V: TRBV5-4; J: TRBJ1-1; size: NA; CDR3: ASSTRQGSGGLNTEAF
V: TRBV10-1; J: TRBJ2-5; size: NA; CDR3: ASSEGGGARETQY
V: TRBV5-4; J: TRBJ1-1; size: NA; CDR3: ASRKLGQHPEAF
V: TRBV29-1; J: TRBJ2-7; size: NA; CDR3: SAWTGLAGTQY
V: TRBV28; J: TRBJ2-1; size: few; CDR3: ASSFHGTSGGALNEQF
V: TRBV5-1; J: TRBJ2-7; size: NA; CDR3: ASSFGAGDLYEQY
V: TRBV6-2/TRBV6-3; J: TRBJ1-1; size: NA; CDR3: ASSYFSGGAF